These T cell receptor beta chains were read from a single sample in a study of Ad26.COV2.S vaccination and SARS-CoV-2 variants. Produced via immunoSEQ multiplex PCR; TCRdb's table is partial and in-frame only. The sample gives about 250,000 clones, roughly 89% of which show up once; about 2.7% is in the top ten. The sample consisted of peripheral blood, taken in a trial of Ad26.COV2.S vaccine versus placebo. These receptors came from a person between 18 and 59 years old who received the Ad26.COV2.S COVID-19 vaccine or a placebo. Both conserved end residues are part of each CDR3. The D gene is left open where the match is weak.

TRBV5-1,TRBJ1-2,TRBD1,CASSQPGQGNYGYTF,TGCGCCAGCAGCCAACCGGGACAGGGGAACTATGGCTACACCTTC
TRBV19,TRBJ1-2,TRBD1,CASTFRWGQGGYGYTF,TGTGCCAGTACCTTCCGGTGGGGACAGGGGGGCTATGGCTACACCTTC
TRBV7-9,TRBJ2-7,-,CASSLGVGVGEQYF,TGTGCCAGCAGCTTAGGGGTCGGGGTTGGTGAGCAGTACTTC
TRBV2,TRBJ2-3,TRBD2,CASSAGLAGSDTQYF,TGTGCCAGCAGTGCGGGACTAGCGGGTTCAGATACGCAGTATTTT
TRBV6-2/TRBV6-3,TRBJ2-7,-,CASSQPPAPGALEQYF,TGTGCCAGCAGCCAACCCCCCGCCCCTGGGGCCCTCGAGCAGTACTTC
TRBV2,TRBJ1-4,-,CASNQQAWEKLFF,TGTGCCAGCAATCAGCAAGCTTGGGAAAAACTGTTTTTT
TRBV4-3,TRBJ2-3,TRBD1,CASSQKTGAWVTDTQYF,TGCGCCAGCAGCCAAAAGACAGGGGCATGGGTAACAGATACGCAGTATTTT
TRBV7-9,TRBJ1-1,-,CASSSSLGMDGGSNTEAFF,TGTGCCAGCAGCTCTTCGCTAGGCATGGACGGAGGCTCGAACACTGAAGCTTTCTTT
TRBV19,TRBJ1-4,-,CASSKGGGVNEKLFF,TGTGCCAGTAGTAAGGGGGGAGGGGTAAATGAAAAACTGTTTTTT
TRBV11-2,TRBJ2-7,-,CASSFDRNSYEQYF,TGTGCCAGCAGCTTCGACAGGAACTCCTACGAGCAGTACTTC
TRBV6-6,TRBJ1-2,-,CASSPGRRDYGYTF,TGTGCCAGCAGTCCTGGCCGGAGGGACTATGGCTACACCTTC
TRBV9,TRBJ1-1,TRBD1,CASTKTGAMNTEAFF,TGTGCCAGCACCAAAACAGGGGCGATGAACACTGAAGCTTTCTTT
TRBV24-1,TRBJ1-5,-,CATSATGNQPQHF,TGTGCCACCAGTGCGACGGGGAATCAGCCCCAGCATTTT